In this sample, the clone carrying this TCR beta chain turned up once. Antigen unknown. This entry belongs to a study of cytomegalovirus exposure and HLA in healthy donors. Study findings and constraints: As a later analysis revealed, the rate of TCR association differed by HLA locus, with DRB1 most and HLA-C fewest.

PCR was performed using 60 Vbeta and 13 Jbeta primers. Measured with immunoSEQ multiplex PCR; TCRdb has only the in-frame clones, and not every one. The sample has about 190,000 clones; approximately 86% are singletons. CDR1 and CDR2 from the germline V gene are SNHLY and FYNNEI. V gave up 8 bases and J gave up 3 bases; unmatched junction bases: 7. This CDR3 is built from 15 residues. This TCR was sampled from a boy aged 2-15 years in good health and CMV-seronegative. This chain connects TRBV2 to TRBJ1-6, with 7 bases that match TRBD1. The source material was PBMCs. As DNA, the CDR3 is TGTGCCAGCGACACAGGGGACGGCTATAATTCACCCCTCCACTTT. Translated, it gives CASDTGDGYNSPLHF.